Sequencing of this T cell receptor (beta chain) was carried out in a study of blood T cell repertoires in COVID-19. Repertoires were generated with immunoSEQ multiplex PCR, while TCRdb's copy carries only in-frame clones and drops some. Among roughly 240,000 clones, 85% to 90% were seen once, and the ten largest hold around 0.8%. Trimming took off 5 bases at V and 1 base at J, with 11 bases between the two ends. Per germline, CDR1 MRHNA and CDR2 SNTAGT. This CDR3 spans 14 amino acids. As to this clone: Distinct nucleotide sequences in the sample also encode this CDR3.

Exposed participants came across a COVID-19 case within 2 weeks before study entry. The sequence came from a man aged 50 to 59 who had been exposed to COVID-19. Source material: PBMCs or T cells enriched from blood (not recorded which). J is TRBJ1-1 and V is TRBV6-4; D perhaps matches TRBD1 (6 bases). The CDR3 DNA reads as TGTGCCAGCAGTTTGGAAGGGGGGAACACTGAAGCTTTCTTT. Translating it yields CASSLEGGNTEAFF.